These 20 T cell receptor beta chains came from one sample sequenced in a study of identical twins. TCRdb re-called the 5' RACE reads with MiXCR, one entry per CDR3 protein. The table records a few hundred thousand distinct CDR3 sequences, 10% to 15% of them present only once. These data also formed part of another study, on yellow fever vaccine responses in identical twins.

The sample comprised CD8+ T cells sorted from blood. These receptors came from a young woman in good health.

This clonotype showed up just a few times. V is TRBV3-1 and J is TRBJ2-1, with 10 bases aligning to TRBD2. Germline V gene data show CDR1 as LGHDT and CDR2 as YNNKEL (reference sequence). With V trimmed by 6 bases and J by 2 bases, 4 bases remained unmatched. The CDR3 is made up of 15 amino acids. The CDR3 coding sequence is TGTGCCAGCAGTCTCAGCGGGAGGGCCTACAATGAGCAGTTCTTC. As protein: CASSLSGRAYNEQFF.

The rearrangement joins TRBV13 to TRBJ2-3; D may be TRBD1 or TRBD2 (7 bases each). Germline V lookup: CDR1 PRHDT, CDR2 FYEKMQ (reference sequence). V was pared by 5 bases and J by 2 bases, with 11 bases between. This CDR3 has 14 amino acids. CDR3 DNA sequence: TGTGCCAGCAGCGGGGAGGGGGCCACAGATACGCAGTATTTT. Protein: CASSGEGATDTQYF.

About this clonotype itself: Germline and junction disagree at one end, which may indicate a read error. CDR3 in amino acids: CSSSPAARFTDTQYF. The CDR3 bases are TGCTCCAGCAGCCCAGCGGCCAGATTCACAGATACGCAGTATTTT. The chain has TRBV4-1 and TRBJ2-3; maybe TRBD2 (5 bases). The CDR3 sequence is 15 residues long. Per the germline V gene, CDR1 is MGHRA and CDR2 is YSYEKL.

This clonotype was seen only a few times. The rearrangement uses TRBV6-1 and TRBJ2-1, with TRBD1 matching over 7 bases. The CDR3 extends over 14 amino acids. Germline-derived CDR1 and CDR2 are MNHNS and SASEGT. After removal of 5 bases from V and 4 bases from J, the junction contained 5 bases not matched to a gene. As DNA, the CDR3 is TGTGCCAGCAGTCTCGGACAGGAGTACAATGAGCAGTTCTTC. Protein: CASSLGQEYNEQFF.

J is TRBJ2-1 and V is TRBV18; D uncertain. Germline CDR1 reads KGHSH; CDR2 reads LQKENI. This CDR3 is 17 amino acids long. V was clipped by 0 bases and J by 0 bases, with 12 bases between them. The CDR3 DNA reads as TGTGCCAGCTCACCACCGGTCGTCACTTCCTCCTACAATGAGCAGTTCTTC. Protein product: CASSPPVVTSSYNEQFF.

This rearrangement joins TRBV25-1 to TRBJ2-3; TRBD1 might be the D (6 bases). V was pared by 3 bases and J by 1 base, with 8 bases between. Germline V gene sequence: CDR1 MGHDK, CDR2 SYGVNS. The CDR3 has 14 residues. The CDR3 sequence is CASSDWTGTDTQYF. CDR3 in DNA: TGTGCCAGCAGTGATTGGACAGGCACAGATACGCAGTATTTT.

This clonotype occurred once. J is TRBJ2-2 and V is TRBV6-2 or TRBV6-3, with 9 bases that match TRBD1. With V trimmed by 5 bases and J by 0 bases, 13 bases remained unmatched. Per germline, CDR1 MNHEY and CDR2 SVGEGT. This CDR3 is 19 amino acids long. Here the CDR3 reads CASSRGTGSLLSNTGELFF. The CDR3 DNA is TGTGCCAGCAGTAGGGGGACAGGGTCTCTCCTTTCGAACACCGGGGAGCTGTTTTTT.

This clonotype was recorded many times. The chain uses TRBV6-1 and TRBJ2-1, with TRBD2 matching over 7 bases. This CDR3 is 13 amino acids long. With 4 bases clipped from V and 7 bases from J, the junction kept 4 bases outside the gene matches. CDR1 is MNHNS and CDR2 is SASEGT in the germline V gene. CDR3 DNA: TGTGCCAGCAGTGCCAGCGGGATTAATGAGCAGTTCTTC. Its translation: CASSASGINEQFF.

This chain uses TRBV20-1 with TRBJ1-4; D remains ambiguous. V dropped 6 bases and J dropped 7 bases, with 9 bases sitting between them. The V gene's germline CDR1 is DFQATT and CDR2 SNEGSKA (reference sequence). The CDR3 spans 11 residues. CDR3 residues: CSATDTEKLFF. The CDR3 nucleotides are TGCAGTGCAACCGATACTGAAAAACTGTTTTTT.

This clonotype was observed a handful of times. The CDR3 region has the DNA TGTGCCAGCAGTTTCCTCGAAAGGAGCTCCTATAATTCACCCCTCCACTTT. Translation: CASSFLERSSYNSPLHF. The chain links TRBV28 to TRBJ1-6; D is unclear. The germline V gene encodes CDR1 MDHEN and CDR2 SYDVKM. V lost 3 bases and J lost 0, with 12 bases in between. The CDR3 spans 17 residues.

The chain has TRBV2 and TRBJ1-1; a possible D gene is TRBD1 (5 bases). V was clipped by 1 base and J by 1 base, with 13 bases between them. From germline, CDR1 is SNHLY and CDR2 FYNNEI. This CDR3 spans 16 amino acids. DNA of the CDR3: TGTGCCAGCAGTGAAGGAGAGGGACTGAGGAACACTGAAGCTTTCTTT. This translates into CASSEGEGLRNTEAFF.

This sequence joins TRBV6-2 or TRBV6-3 and TRBJ2-3; D unresolved. From germline, CDR1 is MNHEY and CDR2 SVGEGT. V was shortened by 2 bases and J by 1 base, with 7 bases between the two germline ends. This CDR3 is 14 amino acids long. CDR3 sequence (DNA): TGTGCCAGCAGTTACGTAGGACGCACAGATACGCAGTATTTT. Protein: CASSYVGRTDTQYF.

This clonotype was seen many times. CDR3 coding DNA: TGTGCCAGCAGGACGGGGCTGGGGAATCAGCCCCAGCATTTT. Its protein is CASRTGLGNQPQHF. V and J are TRBV27 and TRBJ1-5; possibly TRBD1 for D (5 bases). CDR3 length: 14 residues. V lost 6 bases to trimming and J lost 4 bases, with 13 bases between them. Per the germline V gene, CDR1 is MNHEY and CDR2 is SMNVEV (reference sequence).

This clonotype appeared a few times. This rearrangement joins TRBV5-1 to TRBJ1-1, with D possibly TRBD1 on 6 matching bases. This CDR3 is 16 amino acids long. V was cut by 1 base and J by 1 base, with 14 bases left in between. Per germline, CDR1 SGHRS and CDR2 YFSETQ. Here the CDR3 DNA reads TGCGCCAGCAGCTTGAAGTTTACGGGACAGAACACTGAAGCTTTCTTT. This gives the protein CASSLKFTGQNTEAFF.

This clonotype came up many times. This chain uses TRBV4-1 with TRBJ1-5; perhaps TRBD1 as D (5 bases). The CDR3 contains 15 residues. The germline V and J ends were trimmed by 0 bases and 1 base, with 7 bases remaining between them. Germline lookup yields CDR1 MGHRA and CDR2 YSYEKL. The CDR3: CASSQEQGSNQPQHF. CDR3 coding DNA: TGCGCCAGCAGCCAAGAGCAGGGAAGCAATCAGCCCCAGCATTTT.

This clonotype has a handful of counts. This chain uses TRBV28 with TRBJ1-1, with D tentatively TRBD1 (5 bases). The CDR3 is made up of 14 amino acids. V lost 3 bases and J lost 8, with 16 bases in between. From germline, CDR1 is MDHEN and CDR2 SYDVKM. The chain's CDR3 is CASSFTGTDIEAFF. CDR3 nucleotides: TGTGCCAGCAGTTTTACCGGGACGGATATAGAAGCTTTCTTT.

The chain has TRBV19 and TRBJ1-1; 8 bases are shared with TRBD1. The V and J ends lost 2 bases and 7 bases, in that order; junction bases with no gene match: 6. Germline CDR1 reads LNHDA; CDR2 reads SQIVND (reference sequence). The CDR3 is 14 residues long. The CDR3: CASSISRDRREAFF. The CDR3 coding sequence is TGTGCCAGTAGTATATCGAGGGACAGGCGTGAAGCTTTCTTT. Combining the CDR3 with reference TRBV19 and TRBJ1-1 gives the whole variable domain DGGITQSPKYLFRKEGQNVTLSCEQNLNHDAMYWYRQDPGQGLRLIYYSQIVNDFQKGDIAEGYSVSREKKESFPLTVTSAQKNPTAFYLCASSISRDRREAFFGQGTRLTVV.

The chain recombines TRBV21-1 with TRBJ1-5; the D call in the table, TRBD1, was not verified against the DNA. TRBV21-1 is noted as a pseudogene. This CDR3 region has 15 residues. The CDR3, as DNA: TGTGCCAGAGCATGCCGGGACAGGGCTAGTCAGCCCCAGCATTTT. This gives the protein CARACRDRASQPQHF.

Remarks on this clonotype: Being one base from a much bigger clone, this may be a read error. The limits of the CDR3 on the DNA are not certain, so only TCRdb's listed CDR3 is given. This rearrangement joins TRBV28 to TRBJ2-5. The CDR3 is 12 amino acids long, termini counted. In germline, CDR1 is MDHEN, CDR2 SYDVKM. The CDR3 protein is CASSLGMGLENF.

This clonotype has just a few counts. The chain is built from TRBV29-1 and TRBJ2-2; D ambiguous. Trimming took off 3 bases at V and 4 bases at J, with 0 bases between the two ends. This CDR3 has 10 residues. Germline CDR1 is SQVTM and CDR2 is ANQGSEA. The CDR3 protein is CSVDTGELFF. The CDR3 DNA reads as TGCAGCGTTGACACCGGGGAGCTGTTTTTT.